The clone carrying this T cell receptor beta chain was seen repeatedly, ten times or more. Its antigen is undetermined. Germline lookup yields CDR1 KGHSH and CDR2 LQKENI. The J segment lost 6 bases and the V segment lost 6 bases, leaving 14 bases of the junction unmatched. The CDR3 totals 16 residues. The data were obtained in a study of T cell repertoires in cytomegalovirus infection. In the study overall: Based on public TCR beta signatures, there were indications of CMV infection and of a matching HLA type. Study observations and caveats: Public TCR beta family frequency separated CMV-and-HLA carriers, including in an independent cohort.

Via MiXCR, TCRdb re-called the reads, giving one row per CDR3 protein. Of roughly 230,000 distinct CDR3 sequences listed, 6.5% are singletons. The sequencing input was PBMCs. The V and J genes are TRBV18 and TRBJ2-7; 10 bases agree with TRBD1. This clonotype was obtained from a human donor in good health (CMV status not recorded). Some clones in this sample may be carry-over from other donors' samples. DNA of the CDR3: TGTGCCAGCTCGCCTCCGACCGGGACAGGGGTTGCCGAGCAGTACTTC. Its translation is CASSPPTGTGVAEQYF.